The sequence of this TCR beta chain was determined in a study of T cell responses to AZD1222 COVID-19 vaccine. Study-level information: Analyses pooled second doses at about 4 or about 12 weeks.

The data were produced by immunoSEQ multiplex PCR, yet TCRdb's version contains in-frame clones alone and is incomplete. The sample lists 100,000 to 150,000 clones; 80% to 90% were seen once. Germline V lookup: CDR1 SGHDT, CDR2 YYEEEE. J lost 1 base, V lost 2 bases, and 3 bases had no gene match. The CDR3 sequence is 15 residues long. The TCR sequence derives from an adult in good health. The rearrangement joins TRBV5-6 to TRBJ1-1, with 9 positions matching TRBD1. The sample in question was peripheral blood, obtained on day 0 of AZD1222 vaccination. CDR3 amino acids: CASSFMTGGNTEAFF. CDR3 bases: TGTGCCAGCAGCTTTATGACAGGGGGGAACACTGAAGCTTTCTTT.